This TCR beta chain was recorded in a study of shared clonotypes between healthy human individuals. This table comes from immunoSEQ multiplex PCR, and its TCRdb copy is limited to in-frame clones, with some not included. The table lists fewer than 600,000 clones, 60% to 80% of them singletons. The V end was cut by 0 bases, the J end by 7 bases, with 7 bases between. Germline V gene data show CDR1 as LNHNV and CDR2 as YYDKDF (reference sequence). The CDR3 has 13 residues. Sequencing was performed on PBMCs. The chain uses TRBV15 and TRBJ1-5; D gene ambiguous. The clonotype originates from a woman in her thirties or forties in good health. Some clones in this sample may be carry-over from other donors' samples. The DNA for the CDR3 is TGTGCCACCAGCAGAGATTTGCCACAGCCCCAGCATTTT. Translating gives CATSRDLPQPQHF.